What follows describes a single TCR beta chain. The clone's antigen remains unknown. No base-level quality is on record; no much larger clone is a single base apart. CDR1 is given as SGHRS and CDR2 as YFSETQ, both from the germline V gene. Its CDR3 holds 15 amino acids, cysteine through phenylalanine. Just CDR3 DNA is preserved here, 45 bases in frame from base 1. V loses 0 bases, J loses 6 bases, and the germline ends lie 10 bases apart. Library preparation employed the immunoSEQ multiplex PCR assay. For the multiplex PCR, a mixture combining 60 forward primers for TCR Vbeta segments and 13 reverse primers for TCR Jbeta segments was used. Amplification of the CDR3 region of rearranged TCR beta genes was performed with a multiplex PCR assay on genomic DNA. Amplified TCR beta libraries were sequenced as 87-base-pair reads on the Illumina HiSeq System. From the authors' description of their analysis: Across the 670 or so repertoires, a later analysis counted roughly 84 million unique TCR beta chains, roughly 11 million of which were shared by at least two donors. A nearest-neighbor algorithm error-corrected the raw reads and collapsed the reads into unique sequences, merging closely related sequences to remove PCR and sequencing errors. To assign V, D and J gene segments, CDR3 sequences were aligned to IMGT reference sequences. For a sequence to be retained, a match of at least six nucleotides was required to both a V gene segment and a J gene segment. A rearrangement counted as productive if the CDR3 had no stop codons and remained in frame with V and J, and every other rearrangement counted as non-productive. CDR3 was defined according to IMGT convention as the region running from the second conserved V-encoded cysteine to the conserved J-encoded phenylalanine. Sequences without an unambiguous match to a single V gene segment were excluded from the earlier analysis of almost 600 of the donors. An earlier analysis of a few hundred of the donors classified V segments as functional when productive rearrangements were above 56.7% and as segregating when the standard deviation between donors was above 5%. To diagnose cytomegalovirus status from the catalog of TCR beta chain sequences, a statistical classification framework was built. V and J gene assignment, in a later analysis, came from comparing TCR nucleotide sequences with IMGT/GENE-DB human TR gene sequences. In a later analysis, CDR3 sequences and most-parsimonious VDJ recombination scenarios were assigned using the TCRdist pipeline. A later analysis defined each TCR beta chain by its CDR3 amino acid sequence plus V-gene family, and excluded reads lacking a unique V-gene family. As a way to deal with suspected cross-contamination and a sequencing artifact, a later analysis dropped roughly 600 nucleotide sequences that were highly shared and had low generation probability. For each public chain, a later analysis derived a clonal expansion index from normalized ranks of inferred template counts within each repertoire. A later analysis computed generation probabilities with a VDJ recombination model fitted to out-of-frame rearrangements, and checked the results against IGoR. A later analysis scored TCR-TCR, TCR-HLA and TCR-CMV co-occurrence with hypergeometric tests, applying a repertoire-size bias correction to TCR pairs. To estimate false discovery rates, a later analysis permuted the HLA or CMV assignments 20 times. A later analysis grouped co-occurring TCRs with DBSCAN, adding TCRdist sequence similarity when clustering within HLA-allele-positive subsets. Repertoires with fewer than 30,000 or more than 120,000 public chains, plus five repertoires with anomalous nucleotide sharing, were excluded from co-occurrence clustering. TCRdb limited this immuneACCESS table to in-frame rearrangements with V and J called. A share of clones is missing; checked studies link under half to unresolved V genes, and the rest is unexplained. V and J calls and clone size come straight from that table; D and trimming were deduced from the DNA. Across this sample there are 200,000 to 250,000 clones, with 70% to 90% seen only once. The ten biggest clones cover roughly 1.3% of the sample.

These data belong to a study of cytomegalovirus exposure and HLA in healthy donors (dated by TCRdb to about 2017). Context from the whole study: According to an earlier analysis of 550 to 750 of the donors, 200 million or so T cells yielded 90 million to 140 million unique TCR beta sequences and around 280 Gb of sequence data. An early release that covered some 630 HLA-typed donors contained about 300 gigabases of sequencing data and 80 million or so unique TCR sequences. Of the 300 to 450 genotyped donors, approximately 80% fell in the genetic ancestry cluster associated with self-reported Caucasian donors. The study was designed to test whether signatures of past pathogen exposure could be identified by cataloging public T cell receptors. The study used immunosequencing to profile the T cell repertoires of 600 to 850 subjects and linked those repertoires to cytomegalovirus serostatus. Along with the approximately 650-subject first cohort, a separate validation cohort of over a hundred different subjects was used. The study combined high-throughput TCR immunosequencing, statistical association of individual TCRs with disease status, and machine learning to predict cytomegalovirus infection status. To study patterns of TCR occurrence, a later analysis re-analyzed previously published TCR beta repertoires from around 660 donors and added high-resolution HLA genotyping. The later analysis used no new phenotypic data to find candidate immune exposures, relying instead on TCR beta sequences and their occurrence across donors. An earlier analysis of 587 of the donors used high-throughput TCR beta sequencing to judge whether each TCR beta V gene segment behaved as functional or pseudogenic. Donor age, sex, ethnicity and CMV serostatus were compiled alongside the repertoire data. Genome-wide SNP genotypes for about three fifths of the roughly 700 donors were used in a later genetic analysis, which treated that subset as a discovery cohort. All discovery cohort repertoires had been generated using a single sequencing platform. HLA typing included class I and class II loci at four-digit resolution. The number of donors typed differed by locus, with roughly 629-640 for A, B, C, DRB1 and DQB1, around 520 for DQA1, nearly 610 for DPA1, and approximately 470 for DPB1. Five DR-DQ haplotypes were treated as single units for association and clustering because of strong linkage in the cohort. On average, 235,054 unique TCR beta nucleotide sequences were sequenced per donor among 398 genotyped donors of the cohort, with roughly 20% of those sequences being non-productive. Here is what the overall study found, with its caveats: Most TCR sequences were seen in very few donors, while some public TCRs were found in many individuals. The earlier analysis of approximately 560 of the donors excluded 15 to 20 rarely observed V segments, including chromosome 9 orphons, because counts were too low. A later analysis found that TCR association rates varied across HLA loci, with DRB1 alleles showing the most associated TCRs and HLA-C alleles the fewest. Several of the top co-occurrence clusters appeared to be linked to parvovirus B19, influenza, CMV and Epstein-Barr virus, according to a later analysis. Because HLA typing was missing for some donors at each locus, association tests included only the typed subset. In an earlier analysis of 587 of the donors, most TCR beta V segments were observed in productive rearrangements about 87% or about 30% of the time, broadly matching IMGT annotations. A group of highly shared sequence variants was considered likely to be a technical artifact of the sequencing pipeline. Correlated functional status among segregating V segments might be attributable to linkage disequilibrium, but an unknown experimental factor could not be ruled out. Roughly uniform sequencing depth across donors was assumed in presence/absence analyses, although this assumption may not hold. A total of 150 to 200 TCR beta chains were listed by the study as associated with cytomegalovirus. It was suggested by the authors that the approach could potentially be generalized to other disease states and immunological phenotypes. The classifier was reported to diagnose cytomegalovirus status with high specificity and sensitivity in both the original cohort and the validation cohort. Assigning TCR associations to individual alleles was difficult when HLA alleles, especially DR and DQ, strongly co-occurred. The cohort was sequenced for TCR beta chains only, and without alpha or paired-chain data the features that could be detected were limited. A further reported finding was that TCR beta sequences accurately predicted the HLA-A and HLA-B alleles for most subjects in the first cohort. Immune exposure information for the cohort was limited to CMV serostatus. In a later genetic analysis, fewer N-insertions in productive TCRs were reported among donors in an Asian-associated ancestry cluster than the roughly 640-donor mean. Some IMGT-functional V segments, including TRBV6-2 and TRBV6-3, could not be told apart with the 87-base-pair reads, so those segments were excluded. At a false discovery rate of 0.05, a later analysis linked around 15,000 TCR beta sequences to specific HLA alleles. A later genetic analysis associated a missense DCLRE1C variant with V-gene and J-gene trimming of TCR beta chains, and an independent cohort replicated the association. Most CMV-associated TCR beta chains appeared to be HLA-restricted in a later analysis, and the HLA associations seemed to be driven largely by CMV exposure. A few of the identified cytomegalovirus-associated TCR beta chains were confirmed in vitro to be specific for cytomegalovirus antigens. In a later analysis, HLA-associated TCR beta chains showed more clonal expansion and lower generation probabilities than non-associated chains that were equally common.

The cohort was made up of roughly 670 healthy bone marrow donors. At the time of sampling, all cohort members were nominally healthy, though unrecorded immune exposures were likely present. Of the approximately 700 cohort members, approximately 290 had a positive CMV serostatus and about 400 had a negative one, while no CMV serostatus was recorded for the donor. Each donor provided a peripheral blood sample, and peripheral blood mononuclear cells were used for TCR beta sequencing. The Qiagen DNeasy Blood Extraction Kit was used to extract genomic DNA from the blood cell samples. This sequence uses TRBV5-1 and TRBJ2-6, and the D gene may be TRBD2, 7 bases matching. The sequence was collected from a human donor in good health. Sequenced input: PBMCs. The nucleotide sequence is TGCGCCAGCAGCTTGGGAGGGGGGGCGGCCAACGTCCTGACTTTC. It translates to CASSLGGGAANVLTF.